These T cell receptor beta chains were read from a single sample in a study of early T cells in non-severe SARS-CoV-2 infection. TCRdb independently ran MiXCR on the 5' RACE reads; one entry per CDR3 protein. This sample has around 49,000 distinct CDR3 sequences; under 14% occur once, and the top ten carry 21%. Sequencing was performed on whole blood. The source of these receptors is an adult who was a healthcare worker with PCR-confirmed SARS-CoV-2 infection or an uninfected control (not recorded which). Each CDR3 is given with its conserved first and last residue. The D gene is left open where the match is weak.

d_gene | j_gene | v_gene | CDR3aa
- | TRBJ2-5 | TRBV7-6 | CASSLEGGQYF
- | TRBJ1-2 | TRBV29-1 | CSVGGAGDYGYTF
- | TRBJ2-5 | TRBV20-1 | CSHNSGQETQYF
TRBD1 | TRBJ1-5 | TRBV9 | CASSPGQGLNQPQHF
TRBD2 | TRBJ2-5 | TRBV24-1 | CATSDPAGGRETQYF
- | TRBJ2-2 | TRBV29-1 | CSVDIHTGELFF
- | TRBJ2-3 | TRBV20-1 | CSVPRGYPSTDTQYF
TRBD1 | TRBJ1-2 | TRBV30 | CAWSSGTGVYGYTF
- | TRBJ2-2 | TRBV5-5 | CASSQLGELFF
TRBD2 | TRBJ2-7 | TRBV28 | CASSPGTSGLAYEQYF
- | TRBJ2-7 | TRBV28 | CASGRTGGYEQYF
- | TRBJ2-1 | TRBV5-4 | CASSDELGGEQFF
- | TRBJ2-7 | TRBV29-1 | CSVVTAYEQYF
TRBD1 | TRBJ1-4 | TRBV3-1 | CASSQSDRADEKLFF
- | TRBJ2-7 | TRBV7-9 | CASRGAGAYEQYF
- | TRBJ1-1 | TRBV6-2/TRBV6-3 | CASSYTDEAFF